These 9 T cell receptor beta chains share one sample of origin, sequenced in a study of shared clonotypes between healthy human individuals. Sequencing used immunoSEQ multiplex PCR; TCRdb keeps in-frame clones, though not all of them. The top ten hold about 0.4% of the sample, which has roughly 1.4 million clones, 98% seen once. The sample comprised naive CD4+ T cells sorted from blood. Subset described: CD45RA+ positively selected. All receptors derive from a man aged 25 to 45 in good health.

Only one count was recorded for this clone. The chain employs TRBV5-1 and TRBJ2-1; 8 nucleotides match TRBD1. Unmatched junction bases numbered 5, after V lost 4 bases and J lost 8 bases. There are 13 residues in the CDR3. Germline CDR1 and CDR2: SGHRS and YFSETQ. As DNA, the CDR3 is TGCGCCAGCAGCGGAGGACAGGGTTATGAGCAGTTCTTC. Its translation is CASSGGQGYEQFF.

The V call is TRBV9, the J call TRBJ2-2, with 7 bases matching TRBD1. CDR1 is SGDLS and CDR2 is YYNGEE in the germline V gene. The CDR3 is 15 amino acids. J lost 7 bases, V lost 7 bases, and 13 bases had no gene match. As DNA, the CDR3 is TGTGCCAGCTGTACAACAGGGGAAAAGGGCGGGGAGCTGTTTTTT. Translating gives CASCTTGEKGGELFF.

The chain recombines TRBV27 with TRBJ2-1, with TRBD2 matching 12 bases. The V gene's germline CDR1 is MNHEY and CDR2 SMNVEV (reference sequence). CDR3 size: 15 residues. Trimming took 5 bases from V and 5 from J; bases not matched to a gene: 4. The CDR3 DNA reads as TGTGCCAGCAGTCCCGGACTAGCGGGGAACAATGAGCAGTTCTTC. This gives the protein CASSPGLAGNNEQFF.

The rearrangement uses TRBV7-2 and TRBJ1-1, with D maybe TRBD1 (5 bases). The V gene's germline CDR1 is SGHTA and CDR2 FQGNSA. Trimming stripped 4 bases from V and 10 bases from J, with 22 bases between. This CDR3 is 15 amino acids long. For the CDR3, the DNA is TGTGCCAGCAGCTATGAATCGGGGCCTACGGCGGGAGCTTTCTTT. It is translated as CASSYESGPTAGAFF. The entire variable domain, with the rest obtained from reference TRBV7-2 and TRBJ1-1, is as follows: GAGVSQSPSNKVTEKGKDVELRCDPISGHTALYWYRQSLGQGLEFLIYFQGNSAPDKSGLPSDRFSAERTGGSVSTLTIQRTQQEDSAVYLCASSYESGPTAGAFFGQGTRLTVV.

V is TRBV19 and J is TRBJ1-5; no definite D call. Trimming took 7 bases from V and 5 from J, leaving 12 bases between them. The CDR3 is 13 amino acids. Germline V gene data show CDR1 as LNHDA and CDR2 as SQIVND (reference sequence). The CDR3 loop reads CASKLGIYQPQHF. DNA of the CDR3: TGTGCCAGTAAATTGGGGATTTATCAGCCCCAGCATTTT.

This clone was recorded once. At the DNA level, this CDR3 is encoded by other sequences in the same sample as well. The CDR3 DNA follows: TGTGCCAGCAGTTACTCGGGGGTTCACGGGGAGCTGTTTTTT. This encodes CASSYSGVHGELFF. J is TRBJ2-2 and V is TRBV6-5, with D perhaps being TRBD1 or TRBD2 (5 bases each). Trimming took off 0 bases at V and 7 bases at J, with 9 bases between the two ends. The CDR3 runs 14 residues. The germline V gene has CDR1 MNHEY and CDR2 SVGAGI.

The rearrangement uses TRBV21-1 and TRBJ2-1; the table's D call TRBD2 went unverified against the DNA. TRBV21-1 is designated a pseudogene. The CDR3 spans 16 residues. In nucleotides, the CDR3 is TGTGCCAGCAGCAAAGAATGTAGCGGGAGGGACAATGGGCAGTTCTTC. Protein sequence: CASSKECSGRDNGQFF.

The rearrangement links TRBV5-1 to TRBJ1-2, with D unresolved. This CDR3 is built from 14 residues. V dropped 1 base and J dropped 5 bases, with 12 bases sitting between them. CDR1 SGHRS and CDR2 YFSETQ come from the germline V gene. The CDR3 DNA reads as TGCGCCAGCAGCTTGATCCCAACAAAGTATGGCTACACCTTC. Protein: CASSLIPTKYGYTF.

V usage is TRBV30 and J usage is TRBJ2-3; D is unresolved. The germline V gene encodes CDR1 GTSNPN and CDR2 SVGIG (reference sequence). V was trimmed by 1 base and J by 7 bases, leaving 12 bases between them. CDR3 length: 13 amino acids. As DNA, the CDR3 is TGTGCCTGGAGTGGTTTCCGGGTAAATACGCAGTATTTT. It yields the protein CAWSGFRVNTQYF.